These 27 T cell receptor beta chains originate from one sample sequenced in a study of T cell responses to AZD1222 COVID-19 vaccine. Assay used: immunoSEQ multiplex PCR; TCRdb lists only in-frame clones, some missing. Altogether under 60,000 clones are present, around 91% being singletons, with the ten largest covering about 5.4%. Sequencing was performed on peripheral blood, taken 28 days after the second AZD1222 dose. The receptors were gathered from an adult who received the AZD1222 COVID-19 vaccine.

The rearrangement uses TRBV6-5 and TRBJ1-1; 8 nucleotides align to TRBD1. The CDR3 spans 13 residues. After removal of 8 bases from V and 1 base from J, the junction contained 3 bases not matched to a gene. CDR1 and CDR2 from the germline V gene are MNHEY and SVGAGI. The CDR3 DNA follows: TGTGCCAGCGACAGGGGCGGGAACACTGAAGCTTTCTTT. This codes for CASDRGGNTEAFF.

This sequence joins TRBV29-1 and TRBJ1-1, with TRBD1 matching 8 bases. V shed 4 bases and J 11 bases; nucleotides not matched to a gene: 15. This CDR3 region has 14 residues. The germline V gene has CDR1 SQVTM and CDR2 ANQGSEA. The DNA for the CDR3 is TGCAGCGTTGGGGGTAGAGACAGGGGAGAAGAGGCTTTCTTT. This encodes CSVGGRDRGEEAFF.

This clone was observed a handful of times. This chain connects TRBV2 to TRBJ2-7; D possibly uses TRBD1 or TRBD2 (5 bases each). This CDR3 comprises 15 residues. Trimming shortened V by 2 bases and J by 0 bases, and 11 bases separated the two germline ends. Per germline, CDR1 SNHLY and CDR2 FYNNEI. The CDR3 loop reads CASSERAGSSYEQYF. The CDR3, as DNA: TGTGCCAGCAGTGAAAGGGCAGGGAGCTCCTACGAGCAGTACTTC.

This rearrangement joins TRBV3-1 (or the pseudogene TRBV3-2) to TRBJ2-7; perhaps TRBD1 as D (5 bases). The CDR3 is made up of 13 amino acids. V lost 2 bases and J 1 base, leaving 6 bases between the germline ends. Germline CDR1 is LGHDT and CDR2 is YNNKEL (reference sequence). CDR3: CASSQQGSYEQYF. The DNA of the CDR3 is TGTGCCAGCAGCCAACAGGGTTCCTACGAGCAGTACTTC.

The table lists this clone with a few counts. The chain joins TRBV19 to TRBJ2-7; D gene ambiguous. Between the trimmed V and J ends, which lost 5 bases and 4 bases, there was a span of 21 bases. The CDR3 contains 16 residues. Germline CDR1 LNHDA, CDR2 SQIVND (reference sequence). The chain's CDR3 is CASSPKGTGVLYEQYF. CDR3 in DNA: TGTGCCAGTAGTCCGAAAGGTACGGGCGTATTGTACGAGCAGTACTTC.

This CDR3 reads CASSLTGTEAFF. The CDR3 DNA sequence: TGTGCCAGCAGCTTGACAGGGACTGAAGCTTTCTTT. The V and J genes are TRBV5-6 and TRBJ1-1; D is perhaps TRBD1 (6 bases). Germline V gene lookup returns CDR1 SGHDT and CDR2 YYEEEE. This CDR3 spans 12 amino acids. The ends were cut back, 1 base at V and 5 bases at J, with 6 bases in the middle.

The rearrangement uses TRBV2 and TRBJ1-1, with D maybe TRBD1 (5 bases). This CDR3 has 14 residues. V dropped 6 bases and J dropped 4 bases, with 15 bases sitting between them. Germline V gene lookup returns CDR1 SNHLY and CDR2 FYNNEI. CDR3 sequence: CASRGDGVGTEAFF. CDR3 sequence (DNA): TGTGCCAGCAGGGGGGACGGGGTGGGCACTGAAGCTTTCTTT.

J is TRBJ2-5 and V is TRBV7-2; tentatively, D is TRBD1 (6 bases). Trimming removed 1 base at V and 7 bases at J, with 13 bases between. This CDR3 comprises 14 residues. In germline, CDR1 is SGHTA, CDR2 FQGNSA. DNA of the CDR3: TGTGCCAGCAGCTTAGACACAGGGTCAGGGACCCAGTACTTC. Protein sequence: CASSLDTGSGTQYF.

CDR3 coding DNA: TGTGCCAGCAGTCCCCCCTTGCGAGCTAGGTACGAGACCCAGTACTTC. This translates into CASSPPLRARYETQYF. V gene TRBV2 combines with J gene TRBJ2-5; D is unresolved. CDR1 is SNHLY, CDR2 FYNNEI, per germline. The germline V and J ends were trimmed by 5 bases and 5 bases, with 21 bases remaining between them. The CDR3 is 16 amino acids.

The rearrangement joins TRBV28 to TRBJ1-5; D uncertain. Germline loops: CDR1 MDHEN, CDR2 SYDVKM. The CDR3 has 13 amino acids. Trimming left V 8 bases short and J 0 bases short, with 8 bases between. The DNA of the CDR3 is TGTGCCAGCTGCTCTTATAGCAATCAGCCCCAGCATTTT. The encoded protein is CASCSYSNQPQHF.

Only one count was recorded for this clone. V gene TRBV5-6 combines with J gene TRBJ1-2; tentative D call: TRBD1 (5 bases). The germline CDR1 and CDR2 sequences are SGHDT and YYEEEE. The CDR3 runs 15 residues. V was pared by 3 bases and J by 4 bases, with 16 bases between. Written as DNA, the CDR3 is TGTGCCAGCAGCTCATTGTTCGGGGCGAGCTATGGCTACACCTTC. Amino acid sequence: CASSSLFGASYGYTF.

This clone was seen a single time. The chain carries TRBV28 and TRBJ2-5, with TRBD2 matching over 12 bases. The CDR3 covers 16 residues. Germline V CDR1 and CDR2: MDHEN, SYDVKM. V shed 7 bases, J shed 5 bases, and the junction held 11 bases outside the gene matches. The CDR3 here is CASKETSGSNYETQYF. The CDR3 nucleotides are TGTGCCAGCAAGGAGACTAGCGGGAGTAATTATGAGACCCAGTACTTC.

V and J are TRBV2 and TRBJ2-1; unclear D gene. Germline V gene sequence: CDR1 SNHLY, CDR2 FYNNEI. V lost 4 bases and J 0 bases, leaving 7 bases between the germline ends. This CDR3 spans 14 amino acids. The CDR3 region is CASSGSSSYNEQFF. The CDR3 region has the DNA TGTGCCAGCAGTGGTAGCAGCTCCTACAATGAGCAGTTCTTC.

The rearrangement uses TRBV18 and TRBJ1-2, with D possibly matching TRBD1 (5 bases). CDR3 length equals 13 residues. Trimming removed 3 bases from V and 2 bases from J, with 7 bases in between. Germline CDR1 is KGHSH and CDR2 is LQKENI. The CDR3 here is CASSPNRNYGYTF. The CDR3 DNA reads TGTGCCAGCTCACCCAACAGGAACTATGGCTACACCTTC.

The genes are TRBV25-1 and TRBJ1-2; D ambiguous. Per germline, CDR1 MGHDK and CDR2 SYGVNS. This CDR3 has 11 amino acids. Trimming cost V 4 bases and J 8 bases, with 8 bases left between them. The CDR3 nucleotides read TGTGCCAGCAGTGGAACGGGAGGCTACACCTTC. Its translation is CASSGTGGYTF.

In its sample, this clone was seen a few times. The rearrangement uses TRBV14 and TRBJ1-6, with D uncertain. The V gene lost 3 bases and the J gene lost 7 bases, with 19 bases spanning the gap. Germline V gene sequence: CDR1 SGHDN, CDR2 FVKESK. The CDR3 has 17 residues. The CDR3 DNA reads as TGTGCCAGCAGCCACCCCATAGGGCCATTGTGGAATTCACCCCTCCACTTT. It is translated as CASSHPIGPLWNSPLHF.

CDR3 protein: CASSLVDGASYNEQFF. The CDR3 nucleotides are TGTGCCAGCAGCTTAGTGGACGGCGCCTCCTACAATGAGCAGTTCTTC. This rearrangement joins TRBV11-2 to TRBJ2-1; D is ambiguous. The germline gives CDR1 SGHAT, CDR2 FQNNGV. The V end lost 1 base, the J end lost 0 bases, and 10 bases lay between the germline ends. This CDR3 is 16 amino acids long.

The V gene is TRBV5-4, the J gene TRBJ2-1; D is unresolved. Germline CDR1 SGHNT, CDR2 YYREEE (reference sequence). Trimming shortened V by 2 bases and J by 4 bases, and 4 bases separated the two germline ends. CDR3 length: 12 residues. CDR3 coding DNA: TGTGCCAGCAGCTTCGGATACAATGAGCAGTTCTTC. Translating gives CASSFGYNEQFF.

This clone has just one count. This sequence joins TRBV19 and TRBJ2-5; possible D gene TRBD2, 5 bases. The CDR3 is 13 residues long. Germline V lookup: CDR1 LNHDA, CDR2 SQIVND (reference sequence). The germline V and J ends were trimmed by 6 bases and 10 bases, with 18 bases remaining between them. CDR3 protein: CASRSGAETDQYF. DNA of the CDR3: TGTGCCAGTAGATCCGGAGCGGAGACGGACCAGTACTTC.

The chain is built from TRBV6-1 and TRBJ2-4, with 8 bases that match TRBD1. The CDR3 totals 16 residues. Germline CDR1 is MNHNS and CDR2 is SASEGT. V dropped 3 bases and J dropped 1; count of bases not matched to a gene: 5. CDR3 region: CASSDPRTGAKNIQYF. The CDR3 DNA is TGTGCCAGCAGTGACCCGCGGACAGGGGCCAAAAACATTCAGTACTTC.

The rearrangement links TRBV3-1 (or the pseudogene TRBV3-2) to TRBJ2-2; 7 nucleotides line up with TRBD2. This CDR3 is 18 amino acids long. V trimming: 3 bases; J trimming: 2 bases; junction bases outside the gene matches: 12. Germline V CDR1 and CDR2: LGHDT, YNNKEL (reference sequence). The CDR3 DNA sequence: TGTGCCAGCAGCCATGCAAGTGGCGGCGGGGGTAACACCGGGGAGCTGTTTTTT. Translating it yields CASSHASGGGGNTGELFF.

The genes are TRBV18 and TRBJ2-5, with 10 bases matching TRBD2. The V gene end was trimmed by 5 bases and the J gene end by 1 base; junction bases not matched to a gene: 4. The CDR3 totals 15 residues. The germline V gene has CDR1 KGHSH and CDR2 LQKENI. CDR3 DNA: TGTGCCAGCTCATCGGGACTAGCGCTCCAAGAGACCCAGTACTTC. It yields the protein CASSSGLALQETQYF.

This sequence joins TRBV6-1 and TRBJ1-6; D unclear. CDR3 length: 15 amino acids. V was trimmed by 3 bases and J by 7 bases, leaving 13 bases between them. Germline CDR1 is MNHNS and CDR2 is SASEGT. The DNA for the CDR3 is TGTGCCAGCAGTGATAACGGAAGAGGAAATTCACCCCTCCACTTT. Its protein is CASSDNGRGNSPLHF.

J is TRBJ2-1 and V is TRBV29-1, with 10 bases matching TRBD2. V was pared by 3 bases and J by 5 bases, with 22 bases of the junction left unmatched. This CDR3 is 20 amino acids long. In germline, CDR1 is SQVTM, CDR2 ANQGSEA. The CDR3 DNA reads TGCAGCGTTGATAATTTCTTGGCTAGCGGGAGCACGGGGGGTGACAATGAGCAGTTCTTC. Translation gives CSVDNFLASGSTGGDNEQFF.

The chain's CDR3 is CASSQYPYNSPLHF. CDR3 in DNA: TGTGCCAGCAGCCAGTATCCCTATAATTCACCCCTCCACTTT. The V gene is TRBV2, the J gene TRBJ1-6, with D uncertain. Germline CDR1 SNHLY, CDR2 FYNNEI. The CDR3 has 14 residues. Trimming removed 6 bases at V and 2 bases at J, with 8 bases between. Combining the CDR3 with reference TRBV2 and TRBJ1-6 gives the whole variable domain EPEVTQTPSHQVTQMGQEVILRCVPISNHLYFYWYRQILGQKVEFLVSFYNNEISEKSEIFDDQFSVERPDGSNFTLKIRSTKLEDSAMYFCASSQYPYNSPLHFGNGTRLTVT.

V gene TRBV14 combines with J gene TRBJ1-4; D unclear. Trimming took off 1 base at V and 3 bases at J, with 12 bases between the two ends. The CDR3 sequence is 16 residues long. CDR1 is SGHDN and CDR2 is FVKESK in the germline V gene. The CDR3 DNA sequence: TGTGCCAGCAGCCAAGGCTCGGCAGGTCCTAATGAAAAACTGTTTTTT. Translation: CASSQGSAGPNEKLFF. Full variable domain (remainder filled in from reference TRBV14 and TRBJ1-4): EAGVTQFPSHSVIEKGQTVTLRCDPISGHDNLYWYRRVMGKEIKFLLHFVKESKQDESGMPNNRFLAERTGGTYSTLKVQPAELEDSGVYFCASSQGSAGPNEKLFFGSGTQLSVL.

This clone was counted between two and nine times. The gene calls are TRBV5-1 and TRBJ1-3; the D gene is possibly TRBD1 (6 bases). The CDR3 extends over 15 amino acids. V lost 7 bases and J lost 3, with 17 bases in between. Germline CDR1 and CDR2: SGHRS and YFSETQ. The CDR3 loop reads CASPLYGGLGNTIYF. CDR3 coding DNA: TGCGCCAGCCCCTTGTACGGGGGGCTTGGAAACACCATATATTTT.